This T cell receptor (beta chain) was sequenced for a study of breast tumors, draining lymph nodes, adjacent tissues. Study-level findings and limits: Tumor T cell lymph node origin was a supported hypothesis, not proven. Compared with lymph nodes, tumors were less diverse; compared with nontumor tissue, more. Luminal-like breast cancer showed significantly greater tumor-nontumor repertoire similarity than basal-like breast cancer did.

The lymph nodes were axillary draining lymph nodes from breast cancer patients. As for this clonotype: Its antigen is currently unknown. Germline and junction disagree at one end, which may indicate a read error.

There are 17 residues in the CDR3. The germline CDR1 and CDR2 sequences are SGHDN and FVKESK. Via MiXCR, TCRdb re-called the multiplex PCR reads, giving one row per CDR3 protein. This table has about 270,000 distinct CDR3 sequences, more than 30% appearing once. V usage is TRBV14 and J usage is TRBJ2-1; 8 bases line up with TRBD2. Material: axillary lymph node tissue. The sequence was collected from a female donor with breast cancer. Some clones in this sample may be carry-over from other donors' samples. The CDR3 reads CASGHIRSGSSYNEQFF. CDR3 in DNA: TGTGCCAGCGGCCATATCAGGAGCGGGAGCTCCTACAATGAGCAGTTCTTC.